Listed below are T cell receptor beta chains from one sample, sequenced in a study of blood T cell repertoires in COVID-19. This table comes from immunoSEQ multiplex PCR, and its TCRdb copy is limited to in-frame clones, with some not included. This sample has about 310,000 clones; around 86% occur once, and the top ten carry 1%. Sequenced input: peripheral blood. The receptors originated from a man aged 45-60 years with active or convalescent COVID-19. CDR3s include the opening cysteine and the closing phenylalanine or tryptophan. A D gene is named only where the DNA matches it firmly. Only some rows state a clone size, as once, few, many or a class for expanded clones.

D gene,V gene,J gene,clone size,CDR3 protein,CDR3 DNA
NA,TRBV2,TRBJ2-5,NA,CASSIRVEETQYF,TGTGCCAGCAGTATCCGGGTGGAAGAGACCCAGTACTTC
NA,TRBV30,TRBJ1-2,NA,CAWSPSYLAGYTF,TGTGCCTGGAGTCCCTCTTATCTAGCGGGCTACACCTTC
TRBD1,TRBV3-1/TRBV3-2,TRBJ1-2,NA,CASSSGQVRGYTF,TGTGCCAGCAGCTCCGGACAGGTCCGTGGCTACACCTTC
NA,TRBV5-1,TRBJ2-1,NA,CASSLLNEQFF,TGCGCCAGCAGCCTTTTAAATGAGCAGTTCTTC
NA,TRBV7-2,TRBJ1-6,NA,CASHQGGWNNSPLHF,TGTGCCAGCCATCAAGGGGGTTGGAATAATTCACCCCTCCACTTT
NA,TRBV20-1,TRBJ2-7,NA,CSANEHSYEQYF,TGCAGTGCTAATGAACACTCCTACGAGCAGTACTTC
TRBD2,TRBV6-6,TRBJ2-3,NA,CASSLRGLAGTDTQYF,TGTGCCAGCAGTTTGCGGGGACTAGCGGGAACAGATACGCAGTATTTT
TRBD1,TRBV10-3,TRBJ1-2,NA,CAISGTGGIGYTF,TGTGCCATCAGTGGGACAGGGGGCATAGGCTACACCTTC
NA,TRBV6-5,TRBJ1-5,NA,CASSLDRRGQPQHF,TGTGCCAGCAGTCTGGATCGGAGGGGACAGCCCCAGCATTTT
NA,TRBV12-3/TRBV12-4,TRBJ1-4,NA,CASTSYREKLFF,TGTGCCAGCACCTCATATCGGGAAAAACTGTTTTTT
NA,TRBV30,TRBJ1-6,NA,CAWSVRRGVNSPLHF,TGTGCCTGGAGTGTACGGAGGGGAGTCAATTCACCCCTCCACTTT
TRBD1,TRBV28,TRBJ1-1,NA,CASSLWGTGSFEAFF,TGTGCCAGCAGTTTATGGGGGACAGGGTCGTTTGAAGCTTTCTTT
TRBD1,TRBV25-1,TRBJ2-7,NA,CASSEAGGGRDEQYF,TGTGCCAGCAGTGAAGCAGGGGGCGGAAGGGACGAGCAGTACTTC
NA,TRBV28,TRBJ2-2,NA,CASSFLSGELFF,TGTGCCAGCAGTTTTTTGAGCGGGGAGCTGTTTTTT
TRBD1,TRBV5-4,TRBJ2-1,NA,CASSLGQGDLLNEQFF,TGTGCCAGCAGCTTGGGGCAGGGGGATCTCCTCAATGAGCAGTTCTTC
NA,TRBV5-4,TRBJ1-2,NA,CASSLDRGNYGYTF,TGTGCCAGCAGCTTGGACCGGGGGAACTATGGCTACACCTTC
NA,TRBV7-2,TRBJ1-2,NA,CASSLGTNINYGYTF,TGTGCCAGCAGCTTAGGGACAAACATTAACTATGGCTACACCTTC
TRBD1,TRBV19,TRBJ1-6,NA,CASSIDHGTGGDSPLHF,TGTGCCAGTAGTATAGACCACGGGACAGGGGGGGATTCACCCCTCCACTTT
NA,TRBV4-2,TRBJ1-5,NA,CASSQDRDQPQHF,TGTGCCAGCAGCCAAGATCGGGATCAGCCCCAGCATTTT
TRBD1,TRBV18,TRBJ2-2,NA,CASSTSGTANTGELFF,TGTGCCAGCTCAACTTCCGGGACAGCTAACACCGGGGAGCTGTTTTTT
NA,TRBV21-1,TRBJ2-6,NA,CASSNGSHDWEGKVLSSGANVLTF,TGTGCCAGCAGCAATGGGTCCCACGACTGGGAGGGAAAAGTTCTAAGTTCTGGGGCCAACGTCCTGACTTTC
NA,TRBV6-5,TRBJ2-1,NA,CASSYPDSLGHNEQFF,TGTGCCAGCAGTTACCCGGACAGCCTGGGGCACAATGAGCAGTTCTTC
NA,TRBV11-3,TRBJ2-1,NA,CASSLDLSSYNEQFF,TGTGCCAGCAGCTTAGACCTTAGCTCCTACAATGAGCAGTTCTTC
TRBD1,TRBV27,TRBJ1-6,NA,CASSLSPQGASPLHF,TGTGCCAGCAGTTTATCCCCGCAGGGGGCTTCACCCCTCCACTTT
TRBD1,TRBV7-3,TRBJ2-3,NA,CASSRSGQGTDTQYF,TGTGCCAGCAGCCGAAGCGGACAGGGAACAGATACGCAGTATTTT
NA,TRBV19,TRBJ2-5,few,CASSIQGGTQYF,TGTGCCAGTAGTATACAGGGGGGGACCCAGTACTTC
NA,TRBV28,TRBJ1-3,NA,CASSLFQVSGNTIYF,TGTGCCAGCAGTTTATTCCAGGTGTCTGGAAACACCATATATTTT
NA,TRBV19,TRBJ1-1,NA,CASLRGGLNTEAFF,TGTGCCTCGCTGCGGGGGGGGTTGAACACTGAAGCTTTCTTT
TRBD1,TRBV5-1,TRBJ1-2,NA,CASSSYTGGGNYGYTF,TGCGCCAGCAGCTCTTACACAGGGGGCGGTAACTATGGCTACACCTTC
TRBD2,TRBV3-1/TRBV3-2,TRBJ2-7,NA,CASSPGLAGDYYEQYF,TGTGCCAGCAGCCCAGGACTAGCGGGCGATTACTACGAGCAGTACTTC
NA,TRBV5-4,TRBJ2-3,NA,CASSLVGTYTTDTQYF,TGTGCCAGCAGCTTGGTCGGGACATATACCACAGATACGCAGTATTTT
NA,TRBV28,TRBJ1-5,NA,CASRLPGPQHF,TGTGCCAGCAGACTACCCGGGCCCCAGCATTTT
TRBD2,TRBV29-1,TRBJ2-1,NA,CSVVLAATDNEQFF,TGCAGCGTTGTACTAGCGGCTACCGACAATGAGCAGTTCTTC
TRBD2,TRBV7-9,TRBJ2-7,NA,CASSREDEQYF,TGTGCCAGCAGCCGGGAGGACGAGCAGTACTTC
NA,TRBV23-1,TRBJ2-1,NA,CASSQLWSRSGFF,TGCGCCAGCAGTCAATTATGGTCTCGTAGTGGGTTCTTC
NA,TRBV6-5,TRBJ1-2,NA,CASRPRINYGYTF,TGTGCCAGCAGACCGCGTATTAACTATGGCTACACCTTC
TRBD1,TRBV5-5,TRBJ2-3,NA,CASKDRGGDTQYF,TGTGCCAGCAAGGACAGGGGGGGTGATACGCAGTATTTT
TRBD1,TRBV28,TRBJ2-7,NA,CASSLPQGVTASLRYEQYF,TGTGCCAGCAGTTTACCGCAGGGGGTCACCGCTAGCTTGAGATATGAGCAGTACTTC
NA,TRBV29-1,TRBJ1-2,NA,CSVEDSNYGYTF,TGCAGCGTTGAAGACAGTAACTATGGCTACACCTTC
NA,TRBV25-1,TRBJ1-4,few,CASSEQADNEKLFF,TGTGCCAGCAGTGAACAGGCCGATAATGAAAAACTGTTTTTT
NA,TRBV30,TRBJ1-4,few,CAWSTGLENEKLFF,TGTGCCTGGAGTACAGGTTTGGAGAATGAAAAACTGTTTTTT
TRBD1,TRBV15,TRBJ2-5,once,CATSTRQGDIQETQYF,TGTGCCACCAGCACTAGACAGGGGGATATCCAAGAGACCCAGTACTTC
TRBD1,TRBV29-1,TRBJ1-5,NA,CSVGTGAQPQHF,TGCAGCGTGGGGACAGGGGCCCAGCCCCAGCATTTT
TRBD1,TRBV2,TRBJ1-2,NA,CASSERGQNYGYTF,TGTGCCAGCAGTGAAAGGGGGCAGAACTATGGCTACACCTTC
NA,TRBV3-1/TRBV3-2,TRBJ2-2,NA,CASSQGRGELFF,TGTGCCAGCAGCCAAGGTCGCGGGGAGCTGTTTTTT
NA,TRBV18,TRBJ2-2,NA,CASSPIVQSSHGELFF,TGTGCCAGCTCACCGATCGTACAGAGTTCACACGGGGAGCTGTTTTTT
TRBD1,TRBV29-1,TRBJ2-3,NA,CSVEASTGVIDTQYF,TGCAGCGTTGAAGCCTCGACAGGGGTTATAGATACGCAGTATTTT
TRBD1,TRBV7-2,TRBJ2-3,once,CASSRGQPRTDTQYF,TGTGCCAGCTCAAGGGGGCAGCCTCGCACAGATACGCAGTATTTT
NA,TRBV18,TRBJ2-1,NA,CASSPGYNEQFF,TGTGCCAGCTCCCCGGGTTACAATGAGCAGTTCTTC
TRBD2,TRBV28,TRBJ2-3,NA,CASSSLAGTDTQYF,TGTGCCAGCAGTTCTCTAGCGGGCACAGATACGCAGTATTTT
TRBD1,TRBV18,TRBJ1-5,NA,CASSPDRGSQPQHF,TGTGCCAGCTCACCCGACAGGGGGAGTCAGCCCCAGCATTTT
NA,TRBV7-9,TRBJ1-4,NA,CASSDGLSGEKLFF,TGTGCCAGCAGCGATGGTCTTTCAGGGGAAAAACTGTTTTTT
TRBD2,TRBV27,TRBJ2-2,NA,CASSQTSGRPGELFF,TGTGCCAGCAGTCAGACTAGCGGGAGGCCTGGGGAGCTGTTTTTT
NA,TRBV12-3/TRBV12-4,TRBJ2-3,NA,CASNPTPGTAQYF,TGTGCCAGCAACCCGACTCCCGGGACTGCGCAGTATTTT
TRBD2,TRBV2,TRBJ2-7,NA,CASRSGRASHEQYF,TGTGCCAGCAGAAGCGGGAGGGCCTCCCACGAGCAGTACTTC
TRBD1,TRBV4-2,TRBJ2-3,NA,CASSQDRGQGWDTQYF,TGTGCCAGCAGCCAAGATCGTGGACAGGGCTGGGATACGCAGTATTTT
NA,TRBV7-9,TRBJ1-2,NA,CASSLVVGGGHLNYGYTF,TGTGCCAGCAGCTTAGTGGTCGGGGGAGGACACCTCAACTATGGCTACACCTTC
NA,TRBV6-5,TRBJ2-7,NA,CASKPPQGHEQYF,TGTGCCAGCAAACCGCCTCAGGGGCACGAGCAGTACTTC